Given below is one T cell receptor beta chain in context. This entry comes from a study of blood T cell repertoires in COVID-19. Study details: Samples representing acute and convalescent COVID-19 were sourced from the United States, Italy and Spain. Nucleic acid was either cDNA or gDNA, and it came from T cells, B-cell-depleted T cells, or PBMCs.

Seattle enrolled patients during active infection and tracked them longitudinally. Original handling: Nucleated cell counts were estimated from reference gene primer amplification. TCRdb's copy holds only in-frame clones and misses some; the assay was immunoSEQ multiplex PCR. V, J and clone size are taken as reported in that table, and D and trimming were inferred from the DNA itself. There are around 80,000 clones in the sample; 85% occur only once, and 8.5% to 10% lies in the top ten. The CDR3 length is 15 residues. Germline V gives CDR1 LNHDA, CDR2 SQIVND (reference sequence). V dropped 7 bases and J dropped 17; count of bases not matched to a gene: 19.

The sequence was collected from a man aged 50-60 years with COVID-19, enrolled during active disease. This chain joins TRBV19 and TRBJ1-4; 10 bases map to TRBD1. Sequences were obtained from peripheral blood. This CDR3 reads CASTSTGGASPALFF. In DNA form, the CDR3 reads TGTGCCAGTACCTCGACAGGGGGCGCTTCACCGGCCCTTTTTTTT. Full variable domain (outside the CDR3, taken from reference TRBV19 and TRBJ1-4): DGGITQSPKYLFRKEGQNVTLSCEQNLNHDAMYWYRQDPGQGLRLIYYSQIVNDFQKGDIAEGYSVSREKKESFPLTVTSAQKNPTAFYLCASTSTGGASPALFFGSGTQLSVL.